This TCR beta chain was sequenced in a study of T cell responses to AZD1222 COVID-19 vaccine. Broader study findings: Reportedly, nearly half the spike-specific TCRs target unmutated variant regions. Clonal diversity was possibly underestimated, and the donors were mostly white British, with more females.

Details on this clone: The antigen is undetermined.

Libraries were prepared by immunoSEQ multiplex PCR; TCRdb keeps only in-frame clonotypes and omits some of them. The sample records 150,000 to 200,000 clones, about 91% being singletons. The specimen comprised peripheral blood, sampled 28 days after the second AZD1222 dose. The clonotype comes from an adult who received the AZD1222 COVID-19 vaccine.

The CDR3 nucleotides read TGCGCCAGCAGCGCACAGGGGTCTGGAGAAAAACTGTTTTTT. The encoded protein is CASSAQGSGEKLFF. The chain carries TRBV5-1 and TRBJ1-4; TRBD1 agrees at 7 bases. The germline gives CDR1 SGHRS, CDR2 YFSETQ. V lost 4 bases and J lost 8; bases outside the gene matches: 8. The CDR3 is 14 amino acids.